Listed below are T cell receptor beta chains from one sample, sequenced in a study of blood T cell repertoires in COVID-19. Generated by immunoSEQ multiplex PCR, the TCRdb table keeps only in-frame clones and is missing some. This sample has approximately 320,000 clones, with 85% found just once. The sample consisted of peripheral blood. These receptors were collected from a human donor in a cohort sampled during active COVID-19. CDR3s include the opening cysteine and the closing phenylalanine or tryptophan. The D gene is left open where the match is weak. Size values are once, few and many counts, or a class for expanded clones, and some rows have none.

v_call	clone_size	d_call	j_call	cdr3_aa	cdr3_nt
TRBV18	.	.	TRBJ1-2	CASSPNSSPYGYTF	TGTGCCAGCTCACCAAACAGTTCGCCCTATGGCTACACCTTC
TRBV14	.	.	TRBJ1-2	CASSQERGTGYTF	TGTGCCAGCAGCCAAGAAAGGGGGACGGGCTACACCTTC
TRBV6-5	.	.	TRBJ2-7	CASSAGAPSYEQYF	TGTGCCAGCTCCGCGGGGGCCCCCTCCTACGAGCAGTACTTC
TRBV5-1	.	.	TRBJ2-2	CASFTGLTGELFF	TGCGCCAGCTTCACAGGGCTCACCGGGGAGCTGTTTTTT
TRBV11-2	.	TRBD1	TRBJ1-1	CASLTGVNTEAFF	TGTGCCAGCCTAACAGGGGTGAACACTGAAGCTTTCTTT
TRBV12-3/TRBV12-4	.	.	TRBJ2-1	CASSDTGNNEQFF	TGTGCCAGCAGTGACACAGGGAACAATGAGCAGTTCTTC
TRBV5-4	.	.	TRBJ2-3	CASSSDTDTQYF	TGTGCCAGCAGCTCAGACACAGATACGCAGTATTTT
TRBV7-8	.	TRBD1	TRBJ1-5	CASSGRRDSYNQPQHF	TGTGCCAGCAGCGGGCGCCGGGACAGCTACAATCAGCCCCAGCATTTT
TRBV2	.	.	TRBJ1-1	CASSVSFGAEAFF	TGTGCCAGCAGTGTATCGTTTGGAGCTGAAGCTTTCTTT
TRBV19	.	.	TRBJ1-1	CASSIAGSDREAFF	TGTGCCAGTAGTATTGCAGGGTCGGATCGGGAAGCTTTCTTT
TRBV4-1	.	.	TRBJ2-7	CASSQAAGFSYEQYF	TGCGCCAGCAGCCAAGCGGCAGGGTTTAGCTACGAGCAGTACTTC
TRBV7-2	.	TRBD1	TRBJ1-2	CASSFLDRGYGYTF	TGTGCCAGCAGCTTCCTCGACAGGGGCTATGGCTACACCTTC
TRBV5-1	.	.	TRBJ1-3	CASSLGSSGNTIYF	TGCGCCAGCAGCTTGGGGAGCTCTGGAAACACCATATATTTT
TRBV11-2	.	.	TRBJ2-1	CASSLGRDEQFF	TGTGCCAGCAGCTTAGGACGGGATGAGCAGTTCTTC
TRBV20-1	.	TRBD2	TRBJ2-3	CSASVAGPTDTQYF	TGCAGTGCTAGTGTAGCGGGGCCCACAGATACGCAGTATTTT
TRBV30	.	.	TRBJ1-2	CAWQESNYGYTF	TGTGCCTGGCAGGAATCTAACTATGGCTACACCTTC
TRBV21-1	.	.	TRBJ1-5	CASIPRGHTGTRRNQPQHF	TGTGCCAGCATCCCTCGAGGGCATACAGGGACGAGACGCAATCAGCCCCAGCATTTT
TRBV18	.	TRBD1	TRBJ1-3	CASSGQGAISGNTIYF	TGTGCCAGCTCAGGACAGGGTGCGATCTCTGGAAACACCATATATTTT
TRBV5-4	.	TRBD1	TRBJ2-3	CASSFMPGGYTDTQYF	TGTGCCAGCAGCTTCATGCCAGGGGGCTATACAGATACGCAGTATTTT
TRBV5-6	.	.	TRBJ2-7	CASSLGGKYEQYF	TGTGCCAGCAGCTTGGGAGGGAAATACGAGCAGTACTTC
TRBV7-3	.	.	TRBJ2-3	CASSRGAPRTDTQYF	TGTGCCAGCAGCCGGGGGGCCCCGAGAACAGATACGCAGTATTTT
TRBV2	few	.	TRBJ2-7	CASIRRRGTSYEQYF	TGTGCCAGCATAAGGCGCAGGGGAACTTCCTACGAGCAGTACTTC
TRBV5-4	.	.	TRBJ2-7	CASSLRVASYEQYF	TGTGCCAGCAGCTTACGGGTTGCCTCCTACGAGCAGTACTTC
TRBV19	.	TRBD1	TRBJ1-5	CASRYRGGGQPQHF	TGTGCCAGTAGGTACAGGGGAGGTGGGCAGCCCCAGCATTTT
TRBV7-9	.	.	TRBJ1-1	CASSSGSTEAFF	TGTGCCAGCAGCTCCGGGAGCACTGAAGCTTTCTTT
TRBV7-3	.	.	TRBJ2-7	CASSGNSEQYF	TGTGCCAGCAGCGGTAACAGCGAGCAGTACTTC
TRBV12-3/TRBV12-4	.	.	TRBJ2-1	CASSSRRNNEQFF	TGTGCCAGCAGTTCTAGAAGGAACAATGAGCAGTTCTTC
TRBV19	.	TRBD1	TRBJ1-2	CASTYKGTDYGYTF	TGTGCCAGTACCTACAAAGGGACAGACTATGGCTACACCTTC
TRBV18	.	.	TRBJ1-6	CASSLGGDNSPLHF	TGTGCCAGCTCCCTGGGAGGTGATAATTCACCCCTCCACTTT
TRBV27	.	.	TRBJ1-6	CASRTTGENSPLHF	TGTGCCAGCAGGACGACAGGCGAAAATTCACCCCTCCACTTT
TRBV6-5	once	.	TRBJ1-1	CASSYSLKGPEAFF	TGTGCCAGCAGTTACTCTTTAAAGGGGCCTGAAGCTTTCTTT
TRBV30	.	.	TRBJ2-5	CAWVPQETQYF	TGTGCCTGGGTCCCTCAGGAGACCCAGTACTTC
TRBV11-2	.	TRBD1	TRBJ1-2	CASSFRQGDGYTF	TGTGCCAGCAGCTTTCGACAGGGCGATGGCTACACCTTC
TRBV18	.	.	TRBJ1-1	CASSERSQGPEAFF	TGTGCCAGCTCCGAGCGGTCACAGGGTCCGGAGGCTTTCTTT
TRBV4-2	.	TRBD1	TRBJ1-4	CASSQDDRVNEKLFF	TGTGCCAGCAGCCAAGATGACAGGGTAAACGAAAAACTGTTTTTT
TRBV6-1	.	.	TRBJ1-2	CASSEGGGQIYGYTF	TGTGCCAGCAGTGAAGGGGGGGGACAAATTTATGGCTACACCTTC
TRBV5-6	.	TRBD2	TRBJ2-3	CASSLASGGARTDTQYF	TGTGCCAGCAGCTTAGCTAGCGGGGGGGCTAGGACAGATACGCAGTATTTT
TRBV7-3	once	TRBD2	TRBJ2-7	CASSRPGLAGDQFYEQYF	TGTGCCAGCAGCAGGCCGGGACTAGCGGGGGACCAATTCTACGAGCAGTACTTC
TRBV28	.	.	TRBJ2-3	CASSLLSSDTQYF	TGTGCCAGCAGTTTACTATCCTCAGATACGCAGTATTTT
TRBV2	.	.	TRBJ2-5	CASSHLYRAQETQYF	TGTGCCAGCTCACACTTATACAGGGCTCAAGAGACCCAGTACTTC
TRBV2	.	.	TRBJ1-4	CASTNTTTNEKLFF	TGTGCCAGCACGAACACCACAACTAATGAAAAACTGTTTTTT
TRBV25-1	.	.	TRBJ1-2	CASRGASYGYTF	TGTGCCAGCAGGGGAGCCTCCTATGGCTACACCTTC
TRBV7-3	.	.	TRBJ2-3	CASSLTNDRSTDTQYF	TGTGCCAGCAGCTTAACGAATGACAGGAGCACAGATACGCAGTATTTT
TRBV10-3	.	TRBD2	TRBJ2-1	CAISERTSGGNNEQFF	TGTGCCATCAGTGAACGGACTAGCGGGGGAAACAATGAGCAGTTCTTC